This T cell receptor (beta chain) was sequenced for a study of beta chain features in type 1 diabetes. As for the study in general: On cell yields, gender and age, patients and healthy donors were similar.

Comment on this clone: Its antigen is unknown.

Expressed TCRB transcripts were sequenced after all isolated RNA was converted to cDNA. Sequencing used immunoSEQ multiplex PCR; TCRdb keeps in-frame clones, though not all of them. Of some 15,000 clones in the sample, 55% to 75% are singletons; the top ten hold around 0.76%. Isolation of CD4+ naive, central memory, regulatory and stem cell-like memory cells was achieved by sorting via CD45RO/CCR7/CD25/CD127/CD95/CD27. CDR3 length equals 13 residues. The V end lost 2 bases, the J end lost 3 bases, and 8 bases lay between the germline ends. Germline V CDR1 and CDR2: KGHSH, LQKENI. The study, taken as a whole, reports: For cells with high TCR expression, cDNA sequencing could yield over-representation. The naive, central memory and Treg TCRB repertoires of patients appeared to be more similar to one another than those of healthy donors. Among all four CD4+ subsets, Type 1 diabetes patients had TCRB CDR3s that were moderately but significantly shorter.

The chain recombines TRBV18 with TRBJ2-7; D perhaps matches TRBD1 (6 bases). This sequence originates from a man aged 30 to 39 with type 1 diabetes. The specimen sequenced was stem cell memory CD4+ T cells from blood. The CDR3 loop reads CASSPSGVYEQYF. DNA of the CDR3: TGTGCCAGCTCACCATCAGGGGTCTACGAGCAGTACTTC.